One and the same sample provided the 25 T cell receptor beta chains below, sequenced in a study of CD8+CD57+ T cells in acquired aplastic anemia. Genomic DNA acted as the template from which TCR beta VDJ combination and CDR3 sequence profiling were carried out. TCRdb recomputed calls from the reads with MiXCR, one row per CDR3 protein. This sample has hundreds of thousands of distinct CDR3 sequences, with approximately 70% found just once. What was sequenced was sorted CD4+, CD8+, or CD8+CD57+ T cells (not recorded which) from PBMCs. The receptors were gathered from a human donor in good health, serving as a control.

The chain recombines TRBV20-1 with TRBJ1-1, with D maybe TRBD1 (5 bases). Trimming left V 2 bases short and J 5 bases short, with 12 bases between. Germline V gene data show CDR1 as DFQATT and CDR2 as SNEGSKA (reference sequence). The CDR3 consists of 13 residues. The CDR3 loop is CSARIGEGTEAFF. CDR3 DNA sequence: TGCAGTGCTAGAATTGGCGAGGGGACTGAAGCTTTCTTT.

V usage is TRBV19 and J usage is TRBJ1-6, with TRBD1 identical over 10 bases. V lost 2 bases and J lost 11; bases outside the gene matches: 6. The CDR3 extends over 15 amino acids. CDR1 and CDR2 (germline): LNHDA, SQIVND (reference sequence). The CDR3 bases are TGTGCCAGTAGTATATCGCCGGGACAGGGGACACCCCTCCACTTT. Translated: CASSISPGQGTPLHF.

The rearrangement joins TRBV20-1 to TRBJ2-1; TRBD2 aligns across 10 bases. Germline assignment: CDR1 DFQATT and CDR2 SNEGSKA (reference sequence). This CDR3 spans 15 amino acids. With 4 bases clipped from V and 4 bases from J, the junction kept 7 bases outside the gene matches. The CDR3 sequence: CSATDSSGSYNEQFF. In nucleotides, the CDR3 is TGCAGTGCTACCGATTCTAGCGGGAGTTACAATGAGCAGTTCTTC.

The CDR3 sequence is CASSMVLPGSTDTQYF. CDR3 DNA sequence: TGTGCCAGCAGCATGGTACTACCGGGTAGCACAGATACGCAGTATTTT. This rearrangement joins TRBV7-6 to TRBJ2-3; D is ambiguous. The V and J ends lost 5 bases and 0 bases respectively, with 15 bases between them. The V gene's germline CDR1 is SGHVS and CDR2 FNYEAQ. The CDR3 length is 16 residues.

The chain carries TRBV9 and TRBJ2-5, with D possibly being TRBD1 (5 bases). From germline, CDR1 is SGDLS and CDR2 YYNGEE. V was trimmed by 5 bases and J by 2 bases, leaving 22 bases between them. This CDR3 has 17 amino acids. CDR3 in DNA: TGTGCCAGCAGTCGAAGAGGACAAGGATCGACACAAGAGACCCAGTACTTC. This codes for CASSRRGQGSTQETQYF.

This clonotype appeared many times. The CDR3 DNA is TGCAGTGCTAGAGATGCCGGGGGGGCCGGGTACGGGGAGCTGTTTTTT. Protein: CSARDAGGAGYGELFF. This chain connects TRBV20-1 to TRBJ2-2; TRBD2 agrees at 8 bases. CDR1 and CDR2 from the germline V gene are DFQATT and SNEGSKA (reference sequence). With V trimmed by 0 bases and J by 7 bases, 10 bases remained unmatched. CDR3 length: 16 amino acids.

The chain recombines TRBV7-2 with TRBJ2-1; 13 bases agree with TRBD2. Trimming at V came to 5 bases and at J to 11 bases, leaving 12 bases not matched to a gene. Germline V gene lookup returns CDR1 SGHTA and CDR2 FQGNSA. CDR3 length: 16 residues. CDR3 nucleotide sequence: TGTGCCAGCAGCAGGACTAGCGGGGGCACAGATACTCAGCAGTTCTTC. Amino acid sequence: CASSRTSGGTDTQQFF.

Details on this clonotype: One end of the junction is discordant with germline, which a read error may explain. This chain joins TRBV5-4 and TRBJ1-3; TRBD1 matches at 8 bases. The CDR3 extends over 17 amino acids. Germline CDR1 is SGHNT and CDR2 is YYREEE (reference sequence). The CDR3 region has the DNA TGTGCCAGCAGCCAACAAGGACAGGGAACCTCTGGAAACACCTTATATTTT. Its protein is CASSQQGQGTSGNTLYF.

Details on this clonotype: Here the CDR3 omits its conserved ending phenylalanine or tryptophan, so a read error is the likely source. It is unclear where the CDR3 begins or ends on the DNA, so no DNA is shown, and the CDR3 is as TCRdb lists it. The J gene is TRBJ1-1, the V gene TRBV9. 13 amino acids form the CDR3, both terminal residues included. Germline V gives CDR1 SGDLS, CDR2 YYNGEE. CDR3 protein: CASSVLEEGHAGA.

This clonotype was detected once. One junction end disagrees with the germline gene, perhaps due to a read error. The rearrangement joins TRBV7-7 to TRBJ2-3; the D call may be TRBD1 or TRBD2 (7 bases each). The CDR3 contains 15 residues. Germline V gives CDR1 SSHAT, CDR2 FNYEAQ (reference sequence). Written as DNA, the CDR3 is TGTGCTAGCAGCATCGACAGGGACTACGAGCAGTCCTTCTATTTT. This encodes CASSIDRDYEQSFYF.

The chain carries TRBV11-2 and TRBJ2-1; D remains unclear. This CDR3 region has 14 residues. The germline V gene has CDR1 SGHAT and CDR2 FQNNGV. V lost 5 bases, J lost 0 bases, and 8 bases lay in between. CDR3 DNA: TGTGCCAGCAGCGCCCCAGGCTCCTACAATGAGCAGTTCTTC. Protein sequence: CASSAPGSYNEQFF.

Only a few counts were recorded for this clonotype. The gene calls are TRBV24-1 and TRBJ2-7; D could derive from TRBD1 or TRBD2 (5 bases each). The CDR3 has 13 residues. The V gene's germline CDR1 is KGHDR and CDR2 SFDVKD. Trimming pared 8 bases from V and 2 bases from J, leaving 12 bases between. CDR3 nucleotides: TGTGCCACCACATCGTGGGGGACCTACGAGCAGTACTTC. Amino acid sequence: CATTSWGTYEQYF.

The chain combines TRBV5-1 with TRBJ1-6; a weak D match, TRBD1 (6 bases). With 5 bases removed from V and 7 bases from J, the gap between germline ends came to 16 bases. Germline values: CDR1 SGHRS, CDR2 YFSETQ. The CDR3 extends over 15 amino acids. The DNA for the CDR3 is TGCGCCAGCAGGTATTATGGGGGCGTAAATTCACCCCTCCACTTT. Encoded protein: CASRYYGGVNSPLHF.

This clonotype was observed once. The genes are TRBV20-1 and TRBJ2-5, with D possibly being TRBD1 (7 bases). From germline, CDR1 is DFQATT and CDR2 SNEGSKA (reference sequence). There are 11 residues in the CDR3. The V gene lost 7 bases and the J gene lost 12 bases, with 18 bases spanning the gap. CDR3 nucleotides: TGCAGTGTTGCGGTCAGGGGGGCGGAGTACTTC. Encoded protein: CSVAVRGAEYF.

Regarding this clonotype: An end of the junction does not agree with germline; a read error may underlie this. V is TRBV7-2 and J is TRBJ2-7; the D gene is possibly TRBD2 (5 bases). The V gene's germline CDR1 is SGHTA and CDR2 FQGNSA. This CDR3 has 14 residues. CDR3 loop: CASSQMDCGYTHDF. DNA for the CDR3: TGTGCCAGCAGCCAAATGGACTGTGGCTACACGCACGACTTC.

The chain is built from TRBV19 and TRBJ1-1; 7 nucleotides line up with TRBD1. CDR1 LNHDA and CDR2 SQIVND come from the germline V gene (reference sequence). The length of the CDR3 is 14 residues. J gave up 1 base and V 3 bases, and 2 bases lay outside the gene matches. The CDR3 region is CASSIHRGNTEAFF. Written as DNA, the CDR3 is TGTGCCAGTAGTATCCACAGGGGGAACACTGAAGCTTTCTTT.

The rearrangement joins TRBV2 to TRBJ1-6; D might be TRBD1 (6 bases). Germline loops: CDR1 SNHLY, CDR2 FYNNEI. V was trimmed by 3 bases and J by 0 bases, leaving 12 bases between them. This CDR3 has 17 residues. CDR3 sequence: CASSEDSLSSYNSPLHF. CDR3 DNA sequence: TGTGCCAGCAGTGAGGACAGCCTGAGCTCCTATAATTCACCCCTCCACTTT.

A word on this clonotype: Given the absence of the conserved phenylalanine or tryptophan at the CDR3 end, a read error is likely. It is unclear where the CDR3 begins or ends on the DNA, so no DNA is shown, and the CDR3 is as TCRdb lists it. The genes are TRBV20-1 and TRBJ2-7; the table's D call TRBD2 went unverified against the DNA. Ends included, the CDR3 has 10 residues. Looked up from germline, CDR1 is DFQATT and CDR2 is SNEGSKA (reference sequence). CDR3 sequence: CSARDSGSHL.

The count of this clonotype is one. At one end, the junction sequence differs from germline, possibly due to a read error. The CDR3 DNA follows: TGTGCCAGTACCCCTGGGGATGCGGGGGCCGGGAACACCCTATACTTC. Amino acid sequence: CASTPGDAGAGNTLYF. V is TRBV19 and J is TRBJ2-3; a weak D match, TRBD2 (7 bases). The V gene's germline CDR1 is LNHDA and CDR2 SQIVND (reference sequence). CDR3 length: 16 amino acids.

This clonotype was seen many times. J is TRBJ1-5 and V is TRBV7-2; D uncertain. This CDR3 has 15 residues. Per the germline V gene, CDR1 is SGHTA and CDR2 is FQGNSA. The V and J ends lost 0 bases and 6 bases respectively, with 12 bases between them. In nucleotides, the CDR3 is TGTGCCAGCAGCTTAGCGGCTAGCGTCTCTCAGCCCCAGCATTTT. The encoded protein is CASSLAASVSQPQHF.

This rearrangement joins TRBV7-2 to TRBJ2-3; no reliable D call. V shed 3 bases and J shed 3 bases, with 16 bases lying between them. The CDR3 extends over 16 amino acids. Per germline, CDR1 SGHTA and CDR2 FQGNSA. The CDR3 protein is CASSFSKRRSTDTQYF. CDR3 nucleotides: TGTGCCAGCAGCTTTAGCAAGAGAAGGTCGACAGATACGCAGTATTTT.

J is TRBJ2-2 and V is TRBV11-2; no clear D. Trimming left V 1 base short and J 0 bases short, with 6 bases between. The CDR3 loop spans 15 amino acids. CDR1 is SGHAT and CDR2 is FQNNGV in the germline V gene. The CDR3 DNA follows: TGTGCCAGCAGCTTAGCAGTAGCGAACACCGGGGAGCTGTTTTTT. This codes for CASSLAVANTGELFF.

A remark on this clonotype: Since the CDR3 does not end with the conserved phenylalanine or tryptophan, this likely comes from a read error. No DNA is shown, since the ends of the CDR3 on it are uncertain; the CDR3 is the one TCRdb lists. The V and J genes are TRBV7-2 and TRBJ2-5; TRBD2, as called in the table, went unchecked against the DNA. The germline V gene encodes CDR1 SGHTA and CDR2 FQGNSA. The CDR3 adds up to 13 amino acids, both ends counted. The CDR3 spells CASSLRDYEQYFL.

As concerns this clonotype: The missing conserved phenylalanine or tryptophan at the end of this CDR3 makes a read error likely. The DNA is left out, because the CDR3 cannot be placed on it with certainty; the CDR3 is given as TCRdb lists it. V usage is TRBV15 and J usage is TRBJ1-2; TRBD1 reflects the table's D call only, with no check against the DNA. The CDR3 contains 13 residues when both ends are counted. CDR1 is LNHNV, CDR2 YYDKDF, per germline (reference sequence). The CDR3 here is CATSMRPTGANVL.

The CDR3 nucleotides read TGTGCCAGCAGCTTGCCCGGGACAGACACAATCTCTGGGGCCAACGTCCTGACTTTC. This encodes CASSLPGTDTISGANVLTF. V and J are TRBV5-4 and TRBJ2-6; 7 bases fit TRBD1. This CDR3 spans 19 amino acids. The ends lost 1 base at V and 0 bases at J; junction bases unmatched: 10. CDR1 and CDR2 from the germline V gene are SGHNT and YYREEE (reference sequence).